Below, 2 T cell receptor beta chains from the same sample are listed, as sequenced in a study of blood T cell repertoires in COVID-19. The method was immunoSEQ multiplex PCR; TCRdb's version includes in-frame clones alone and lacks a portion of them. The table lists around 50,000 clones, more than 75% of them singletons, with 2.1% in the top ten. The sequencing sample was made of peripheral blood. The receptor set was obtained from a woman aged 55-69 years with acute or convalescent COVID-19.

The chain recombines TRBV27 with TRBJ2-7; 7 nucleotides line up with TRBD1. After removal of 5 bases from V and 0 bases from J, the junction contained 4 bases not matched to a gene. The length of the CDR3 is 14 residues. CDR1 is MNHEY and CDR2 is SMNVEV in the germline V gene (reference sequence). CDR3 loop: CASSHRGSSYEQYF. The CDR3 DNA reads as TGTGCCAGCAGTCACAGGGGAAGCTCCTACGAGCAGTACTTC.

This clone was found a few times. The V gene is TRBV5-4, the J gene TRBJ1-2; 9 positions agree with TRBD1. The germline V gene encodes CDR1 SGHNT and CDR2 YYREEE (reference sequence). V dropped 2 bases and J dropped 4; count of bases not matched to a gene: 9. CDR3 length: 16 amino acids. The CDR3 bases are TGTGCCAGCAGCTTAGGGACAGGGAGTTATGGCTATGGCTACACCTTC. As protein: CASSLGTGSYGYGYTF.